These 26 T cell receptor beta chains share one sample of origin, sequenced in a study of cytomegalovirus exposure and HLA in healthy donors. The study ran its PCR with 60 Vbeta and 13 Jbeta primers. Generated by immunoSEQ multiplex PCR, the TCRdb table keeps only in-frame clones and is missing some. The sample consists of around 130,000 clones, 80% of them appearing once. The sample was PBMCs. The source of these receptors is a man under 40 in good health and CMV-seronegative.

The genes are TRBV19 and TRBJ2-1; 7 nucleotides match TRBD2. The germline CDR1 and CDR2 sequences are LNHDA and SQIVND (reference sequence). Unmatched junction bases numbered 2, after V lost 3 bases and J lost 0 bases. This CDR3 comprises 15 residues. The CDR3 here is CASSMSSGSYNEQFF. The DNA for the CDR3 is TGTGCCAGTAGTATGTCTAGCGGCTCCTACAATGAGCAGTTCTTC.

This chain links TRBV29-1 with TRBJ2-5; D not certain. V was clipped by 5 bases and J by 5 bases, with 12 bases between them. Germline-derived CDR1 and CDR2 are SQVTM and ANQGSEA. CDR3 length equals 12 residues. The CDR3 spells CSVWSGSETQYF. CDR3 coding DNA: TGCAGCGTTTGGTCAGGTTCGGAGACCCAGTACTTC. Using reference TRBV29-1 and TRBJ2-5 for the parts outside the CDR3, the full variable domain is SAVISQKPSRDICQRGTSLTIQCQVDSQVTMMFWYRQQPGQSLTLIATANQGSEATYESGFVIDKFPISRPNLTFSTLTVSNMSPEDSSIYLCSVWSGSETQYFGPGTRLLVL.

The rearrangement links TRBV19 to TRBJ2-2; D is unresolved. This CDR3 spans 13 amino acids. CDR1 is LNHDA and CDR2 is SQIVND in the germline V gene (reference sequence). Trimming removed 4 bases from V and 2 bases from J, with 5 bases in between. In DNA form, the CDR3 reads TGTGCCAGTAGTACCCCTAACACCGGGGAGCTGTTTTTT. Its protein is CASSTPNTGELFF.

The CDR3 loop reads CASSFRENEQYF. The DNA of the CDR3 is TGTGCCAGCAGTTTTCGGGAGAACGAGCAGTACTTC. This rearrangement joins TRBV28 to TRBJ2-7, with a possible D match to TRBD2 (6 bases). Germline loops: CDR1 MDHEN, CDR2 SYDVKM. V was pared by 3 bases and J by 5 bases, with 8 bases between. CDR3 size: 12 residues.

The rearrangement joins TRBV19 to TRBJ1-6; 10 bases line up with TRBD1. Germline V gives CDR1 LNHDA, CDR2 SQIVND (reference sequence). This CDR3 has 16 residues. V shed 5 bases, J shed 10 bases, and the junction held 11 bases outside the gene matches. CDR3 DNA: TGTGCCAGTAGTGTTGCCTGGGGACAGGGGAACTCACCCCTCCACTTT. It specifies CASSVAWGQGNSPLHF.

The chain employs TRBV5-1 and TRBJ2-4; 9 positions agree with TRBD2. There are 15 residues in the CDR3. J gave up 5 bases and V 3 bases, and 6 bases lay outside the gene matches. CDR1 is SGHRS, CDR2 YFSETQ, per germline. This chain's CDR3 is CASSSSSGAQNIQYF. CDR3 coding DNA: TGCGCCAGCAGCTCCTCTAGCGGGGCCCAAAACATTCAGTACTTC.

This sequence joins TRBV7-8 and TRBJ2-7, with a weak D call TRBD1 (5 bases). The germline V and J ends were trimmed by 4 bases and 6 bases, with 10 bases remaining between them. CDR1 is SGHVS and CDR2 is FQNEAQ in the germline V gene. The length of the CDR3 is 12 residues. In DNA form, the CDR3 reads TGTGCCAGCAGCTCCCAGGGTACCGAGCAGTACTTC. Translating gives CASSSQGTEQYF.

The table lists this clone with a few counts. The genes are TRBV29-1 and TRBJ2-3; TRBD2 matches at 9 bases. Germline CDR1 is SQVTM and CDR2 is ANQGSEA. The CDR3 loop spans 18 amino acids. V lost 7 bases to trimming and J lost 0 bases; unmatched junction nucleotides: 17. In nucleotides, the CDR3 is TGCAGCGCCCGCAGGCCAGCGGGGGGCCTAACCAGCACAGATACGCAGTATTTT. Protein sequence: CSARRPAGGLTSTDTQYF.

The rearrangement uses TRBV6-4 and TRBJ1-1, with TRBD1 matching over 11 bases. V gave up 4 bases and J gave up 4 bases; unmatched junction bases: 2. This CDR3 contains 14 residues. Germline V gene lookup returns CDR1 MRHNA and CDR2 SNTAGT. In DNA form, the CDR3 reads TGTGCCAGCAGTGCCGGGACAGGGGGCACTGAAGCTTTCTTT. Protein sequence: CASSAGTGGTEAFF.

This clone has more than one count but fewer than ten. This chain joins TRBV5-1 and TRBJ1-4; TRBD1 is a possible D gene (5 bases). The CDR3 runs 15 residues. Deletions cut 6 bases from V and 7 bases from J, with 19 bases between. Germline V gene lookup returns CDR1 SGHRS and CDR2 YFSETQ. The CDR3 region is CASMLAGVVGEKLFF. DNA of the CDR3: TGCGCCAGCATGTTGGCGGGGGTCGTTGGTGAAAAACTGTTTTTT.

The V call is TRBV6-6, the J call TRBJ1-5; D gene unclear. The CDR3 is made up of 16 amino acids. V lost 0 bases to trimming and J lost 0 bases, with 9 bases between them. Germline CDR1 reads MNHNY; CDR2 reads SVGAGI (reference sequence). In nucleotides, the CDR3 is TGTGCCAGCAGTTACTCGGCGGGGTATAGCAATCAGCCCCAGCATTTT. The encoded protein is CASSYSAGYSNQPQHF.

In DNA, the CDR3 is TGTGCCAGCAGCAGGGACTTCCCCCCTCTCGAGCAGTACTTC. Translated, it gives CASSRDFPPLEQYF. The V and J genes are TRBV5-5 and TRBJ2-7, with D possibly matching TRBD2 (6 bases). Trimming shortened V by 4 bases and J by 6 bases, and 17 bases separated the two germline ends. The CDR3 length is 14 residues. The germline CDR1 and CDR2 sequences are SGHKS and YYEKEE (reference sequence).

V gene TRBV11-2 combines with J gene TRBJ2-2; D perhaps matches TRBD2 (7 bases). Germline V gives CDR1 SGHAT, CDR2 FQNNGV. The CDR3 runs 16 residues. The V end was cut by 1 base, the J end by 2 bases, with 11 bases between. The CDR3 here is CASSLGGGRNTGELFF. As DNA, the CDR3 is TGTGCCAGCAGCTTAGGGGGGGGCCGAAACACCGGGGAGCTGTTTTTT.

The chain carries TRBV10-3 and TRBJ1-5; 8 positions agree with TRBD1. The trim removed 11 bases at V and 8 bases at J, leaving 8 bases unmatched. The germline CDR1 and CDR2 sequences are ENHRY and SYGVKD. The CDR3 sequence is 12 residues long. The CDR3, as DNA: TGTGCCTCTTCCGACAGGGGTGAGCCCCAGCATTTT. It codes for CASSDRGEPQHF.

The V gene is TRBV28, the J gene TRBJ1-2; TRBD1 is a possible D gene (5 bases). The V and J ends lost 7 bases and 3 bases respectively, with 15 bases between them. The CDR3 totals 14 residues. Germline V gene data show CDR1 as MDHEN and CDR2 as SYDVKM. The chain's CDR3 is CASIPGGDHYGYTF. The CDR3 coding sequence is TGTGCCAGCATCCCCGGGGGGGATCACTATGGCTACACCTTC.

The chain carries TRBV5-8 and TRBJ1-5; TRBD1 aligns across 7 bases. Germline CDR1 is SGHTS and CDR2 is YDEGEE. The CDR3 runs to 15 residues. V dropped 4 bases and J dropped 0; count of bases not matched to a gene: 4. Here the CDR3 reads CASSEGQYSNQPQHF. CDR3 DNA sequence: TGTGCCAGCAGCGAGGGACAGTATAGCAATCAGCCCCAGCATTTT. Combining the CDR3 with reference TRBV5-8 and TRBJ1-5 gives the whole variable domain EAGVTQSPTHLIKTRGQQATLRCSPISGHTSVYWYQQALGLGLQFLLWYDEGEERNRGNFPPRFSGRQFPNYSSELNVNALELEDSALYLCASSEGQYSNQPQHFGDGTRLSIL.

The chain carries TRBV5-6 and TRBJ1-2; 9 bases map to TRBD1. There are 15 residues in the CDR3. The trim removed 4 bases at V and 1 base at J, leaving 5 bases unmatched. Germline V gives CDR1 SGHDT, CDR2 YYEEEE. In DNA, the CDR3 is TGTGCCAGCAGCGGCCCGGGACAGGGTAACTATGGCTACACCTTC. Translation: CASSGPGQGNYGYTF.

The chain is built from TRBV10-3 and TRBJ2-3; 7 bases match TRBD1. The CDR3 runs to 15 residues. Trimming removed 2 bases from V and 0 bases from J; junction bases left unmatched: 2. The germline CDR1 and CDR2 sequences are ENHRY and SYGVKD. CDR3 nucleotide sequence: TGTGCCATCAGTGAGGGGACAGCTAGCACAGATACGCAGTATTTT. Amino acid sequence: CAISEGTASTDTQYF.

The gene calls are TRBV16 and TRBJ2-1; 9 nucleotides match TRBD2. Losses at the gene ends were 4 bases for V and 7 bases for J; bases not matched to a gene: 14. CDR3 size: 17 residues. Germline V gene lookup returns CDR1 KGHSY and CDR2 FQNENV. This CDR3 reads CASSPRAGGPWGNEQFF. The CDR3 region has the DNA TGTGCCAGCAGCCCCCGAGCGGGGGGCCCTTGGGGGAATGAGCAGTTCTTC.

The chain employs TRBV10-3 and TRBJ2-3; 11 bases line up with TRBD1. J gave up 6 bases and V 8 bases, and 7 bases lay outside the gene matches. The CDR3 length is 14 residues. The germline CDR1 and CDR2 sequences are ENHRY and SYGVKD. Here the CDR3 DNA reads TGTGCCATCGGCAGGACAGGGGGCGCGGATACGCAGTATTTT. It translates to CAIGRTGGADTQYF.

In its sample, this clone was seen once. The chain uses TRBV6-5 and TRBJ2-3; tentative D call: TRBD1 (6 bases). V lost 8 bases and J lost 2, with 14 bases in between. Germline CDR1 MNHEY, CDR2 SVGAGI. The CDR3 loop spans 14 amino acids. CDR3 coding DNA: TGTGCCAGCCGCTTCGGACAGTTCACAGATACGCAGTATTTT. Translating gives CASRFGQFTDTQYF.

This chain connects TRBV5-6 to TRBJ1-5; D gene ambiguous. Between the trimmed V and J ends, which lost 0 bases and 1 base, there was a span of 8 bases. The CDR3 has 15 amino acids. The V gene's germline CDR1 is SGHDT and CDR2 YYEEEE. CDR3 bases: TGTGCCAGCAGCTTGGGAGCAAGAAGCAATCAGCCCCAGCATTTT. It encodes CASSLGARSNQPQHF.

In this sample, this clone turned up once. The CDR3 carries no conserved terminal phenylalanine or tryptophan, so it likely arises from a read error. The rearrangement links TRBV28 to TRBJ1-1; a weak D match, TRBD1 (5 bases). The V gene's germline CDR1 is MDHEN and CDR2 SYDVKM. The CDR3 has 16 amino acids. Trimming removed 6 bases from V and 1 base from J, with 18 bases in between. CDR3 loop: CASSSFGRGENTEAFL. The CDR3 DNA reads TGTGCCAGCAGCTCGTTTGGCCGGGGGGAGAACACTGAAGCTTTCCTT.

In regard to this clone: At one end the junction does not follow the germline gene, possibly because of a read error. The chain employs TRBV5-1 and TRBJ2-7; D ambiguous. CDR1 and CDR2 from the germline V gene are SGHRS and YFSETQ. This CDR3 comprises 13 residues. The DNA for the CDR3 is TGTTTTTTCAAGCAGAAGGCGGCATACGAGCAGTACTTC. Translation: CFFKQKAAYEQYF.

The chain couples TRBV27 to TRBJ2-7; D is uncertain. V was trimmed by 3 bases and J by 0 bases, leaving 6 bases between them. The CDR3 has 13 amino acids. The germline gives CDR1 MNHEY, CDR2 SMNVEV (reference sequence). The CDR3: CASSFGRSYEQYF. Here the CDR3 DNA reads TGTGCCAGCAGTTTCGGTCGCTCCTACGAGCAGTACTTC.

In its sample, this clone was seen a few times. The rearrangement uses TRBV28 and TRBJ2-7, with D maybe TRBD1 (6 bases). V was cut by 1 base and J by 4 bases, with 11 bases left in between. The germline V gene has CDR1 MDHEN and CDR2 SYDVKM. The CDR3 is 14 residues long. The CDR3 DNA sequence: TGTGCCAGCAGTTTATCCCAGAGGGGGTACGAGCAGTACTTC. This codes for CASSLSQRGYEQYF. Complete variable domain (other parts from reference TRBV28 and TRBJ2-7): DVKVTQSSRYLVKRTGEKVFLECVQDMDHENMFWYRQDPGLGLRLIYFSYDVKMKEKGDIPEGYSVSREKKERFSLILESASTNQTSMYLCASSLSQRGYEQYFGPGTRLTVT.